Given below is one TCR beta chain in context. In the PCR, 60 Vbeta and 13 Jbeta primers were used. Sequencing used immunoSEQ multiplex PCR; TCRdb keeps in-frame clones, though not all of them. The sample holds approximately 67,000 clones, around 91% seen once. The data are from a study of cytomegalovirus exposure and HLA in healthy donors. The TCR originated in a woman aged 30 to 39 in good health and CMV-seropositive. The sample consisted of PBMCs.

The CDR3 spells CASSQEGRGFPYEQYF. CDR3 nucleotides: TGTGCCAGCAGCCAAGAGGGTCGGGGTTTTCCCTACGAGCAGTACTTC. The chain links TRBV4-2 to TRBJ2-7, with TRBD2 as a possible D gene (5 bases). Germline assignment: CDR1 LGHNA and CDR2 YNFKEQ. This CDR3 has 16 amino acids. Trimming pared 0 bases from V and 2 bases from J, leaving 14 bases between.